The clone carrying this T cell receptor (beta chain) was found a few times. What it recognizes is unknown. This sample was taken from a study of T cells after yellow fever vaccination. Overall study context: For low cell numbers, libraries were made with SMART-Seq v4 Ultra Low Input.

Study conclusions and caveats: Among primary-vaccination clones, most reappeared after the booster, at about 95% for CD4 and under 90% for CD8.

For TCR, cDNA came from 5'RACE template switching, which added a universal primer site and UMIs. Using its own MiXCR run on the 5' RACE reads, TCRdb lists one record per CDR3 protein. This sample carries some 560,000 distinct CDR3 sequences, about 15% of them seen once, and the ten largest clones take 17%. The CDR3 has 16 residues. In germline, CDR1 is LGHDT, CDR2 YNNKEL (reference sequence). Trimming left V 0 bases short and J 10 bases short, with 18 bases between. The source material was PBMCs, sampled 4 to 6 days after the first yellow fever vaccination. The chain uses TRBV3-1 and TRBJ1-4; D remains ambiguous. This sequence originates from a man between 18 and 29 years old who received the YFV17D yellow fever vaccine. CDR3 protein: CASSQDGGYPMGKLFF. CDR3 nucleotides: TGTGCCAGCAGCCAAGATGGCGGTTACCCCATGGGAAAACTGTTTTTT.